The sequence of this T cell receptor (beta chain) was determined in a study of siplizumab effects on memory and regulatory T cells. Study-wide findings and caveats: It was not possible to assign a naive or memory phenotype to roughly 80-96% of proliferating CD4+ or CD8+ clones.

In this sample, this clone turned up once. Its antigen is currently unknown. The CDR3 is 14 residues long. Losses at the gene ends were 8 bases for V and 1 base for J; bases not matched to a gene: 4. Per the germline V gene, CDR1 is LNHDA and CDR2 is SQIVND (reference sequence). Sequencing was performed with immunoSEQ multiplex PCR; in TCRdb, only in-frame clones are kept and a portion is missing. The repertoire holds under 130,000 clones, with 90% to 95% as singletons. The receptor's source is a human donor in good health. The sample consisted of CD4+ T cells sorted from blood. This chain uses TRBV19 with TRBJ1-5, with TRBD1 matching over 8 bases. The DNA for the CDR3 is TGTGCCAGTCGACAGGGGATAAGCAATCAGCCCCAGCATTTT. Translating gives CASRQGISNQPQHF.